A selection of T cell receptor beta chains follows, all from one sample in a study of cytomegalovirus exposure and HLA in healthy donors. Profiled with immunoSEQ multiplex PCR; TCRdb holds only in-frame clones, not every one. The sample lists around 200,000 clones, roughly 70% seen once, with 2.9% in the top ten. The sample consisted of PBMCs. The receptors stem from a male donor in good health and CMV-seronegative. The CDR3 runs from the conserved cysteine through the conserved F or W. The D gene is left open where the match is weak. Clone size is stated in some rows and not others, as once, few, many or a class when expanded.

abundance: .; d_gene: TRBD1; j_gene: TRBJ2-7; v_gene: TRBV18; CDR3aa: CASSPGTGYEQYF; CDR3nt: TGTGCCAGCTCACCCGGGACAGGCTACGAGCAGTACTTC
abundance: .; d_gene: .; j_gene: TRBJ2-1; v_gene: TRBV7-8; CDR3aa: CASSSAEDLDEQFF; CDR3nt: TGTGCCAGCAGCTCCGCGGAGGACCTCGATGAGCAGTTCTTC
abundance: .; d_gene: TRBD2; j_gene: TRBJ2-7; v_gene: TRBV27; CDR3aa: CASSSGTSYEQYF; CDR3nt: TGTGCCAGCAGTTCCGGGACTAGCTACGAGCAGTACTTC
abundance: .; d_gene: TRBD1; j_gene: TRBJ1-2; v_gene: TRBV9; CDR3aa: CASSVSTGVEDGYTF; CDR3nt: TGTGCCAGCAGCGTTTCTACAGGGGTGGAAGATGGCTACACCTTC
abundance: .; d_gene: .; j_gene: TRBJ1-5; v_gene: TRBV30; CDR3aa: CAWSVPRGEPQHF; CDR3nt: TGTGCCTGGAGTGTACCTCGGGGTGAGCCCCAGCATTTT
abundance: few; d_gene: .; j_gene: TRBJ1-2; v_gene: TRBV6-1; CDR3aa: CASTEQQGTHGYTF; CDR3nt: TGTGCCAGCACCGAACAACAGGGTACCCATGGCTACACCTTC
abundance: .; d_gene: TRBD1; j_gene: TRBJ1-2; v_gene: TRBV4-1; CDR3aa: CASSRGQGVGYGYTF; CDR3nt: TGCGCCAGCAGCCGGGGTCAGGGGGTCGGCTATGGCTACACCTTC
abundance: .; d_gene: .; j_gene: TRBJ1-6; v_gene: TRBV30; CDR3aa: CAWSTPGSSPLHF; CDR3nt: TGTGCCTGGAGTACCCCGGGGAGTTCACCCCTCCACTTT
abundance: .; d_gene: .; j_gene: TRBJ1-5; v_gene: TRBV30; CDR3aa: CAWGSGTINQPQHF; CDR3nt: TGTGCCTGGGGTTCCGGGACAATCAATCAGCCCCAGCATTTT
abundance: .; d_gene: TRBD2; j_gene: TRBJ2-1; v_gene: TRBV19; CDR3aa: CASSPSGGLSSYNEQFF; CDR3nt: TGTGCCAGTAGTCCTAGCGGGGGCCTTAGCTCCTACAATGAGCAGTTCTTC
abundance: .; d_gene: .; j_gene: TRBJ2-7; v_gene: TRBV27; CDR3aa: CASSIRGGEQYF; CDR3nt: TGTGCCAGCAGTATTCGAGGCGGCGAGCAGTACTTC
abundance: .; d_gene: .; j_gene: TRBJ1-2; v_gene: TRBV2; CDR3aa: CASSSSGLNYGYTF; CDR3nt: TGTGCCAGCAGCAGTTCGGGACTTAACTATGGCTACACCTTC
abundance: few; d_gene: .; j_gene: TRBJ2-1; v_gene: TRBV30; CDR3aa: CAWRVGLEQFF; CDR3nt: TGTGCCTGGAGGGTGGGGCTTGAGCAGTTCTTC
abundance: .; d_gene: TRBD1; j_gene: TRBJ1-5; v_gene: TRBV28; CDR3aa: CASSIPTGGNQPQHF; CDR3nt: TGTGCCAGCAGTATTCCGACAGGGGGGAATCAGCCCCAGCATTTT
abundance: once; d_gene: .; j_gene: TRBJ1-4; v_gene: TRBV7-2; CDR3aa: CASSLVTATNEKLFF; CDR3nt: TGTGCCAGCAGCTTAGTCACAGCAACTAATGAAAAACTGTTTTTT
abundance: .; d_gene: .; j_gene: TRBJ1-3; v_gene: TRBV28; CDR3aa: CASSPPSGNTIYF; CDR3nt: TGTGCCAGCAGTCCCCCTTCTGGAAACACCATATATTTT
abundance: .; d_gene: TRBD1; j_gene: TRBJ2-7; v_gene: TRBV30; CDR3aa: CACWDSNLSYEQYF; CDR3nt: TGTGCCTGCTGGGACAGCAACCTCTCCTACGAGCAGTACTTC
abundance: .; d_gene: TRBD2; j_gene: TRBJ2-3; v_gene: TRBV6-1; CDR3aa: CASSDATSGTDTQYF; CDR3nt: TGTGCCAGCAGTGATGCAACTAGCGGCACAGATACGCAGTATTTT
abundance: .; d_gene: .; j_gene: TRBJ2-6; v_gene: TRBV16; CDR3aa: CASSQSSTGANVLTF; CDR3nt: TGTGCCAGCAGCCAATCGTCCACTGGGGCCAACGTCCTGACTTTC
abundance: .; d_gene: .; j_gene: TRBJ1-1; v_gene: TRBV28; CDR3aa: CASSRGGANTEAFF; CDR3nt: TGTGCCAGCAGCCGCGGCGGGGCGAACACTGAAGCTTTCTTT
abundance: .; d_gene: .; j_gene: TRBJ2-7; v_gene: TRBV27; CDR3aa: CASSPLGDLDEQYF; CDR3nt: TGTGCCAGCAGTCCACTAGGAGATTTAGACGAGCAGTACTTC
abundance: .; d_gene: TRBD2; j_gene: TRBJ2-3; v_gene: TRBV5-8; CDR3aa: CASSFLAGSTTDTQYF; CDR3nt: TGTGCCAGCAGCTTCCTAGCGGGCTCGACTACAGATACGCAGTATTTT
abundance: .; d_gene: TRBD1; j_gene: TRBJ1-5; v_gene: TRBV30; CDR3aa: CAWSRYRGSSNQPQHF; CDR3nt: TGTGCCTGGAGTCGCTACAGGGGGAGCAGCAATCAGCCCCAGCATTTT
abundance: .; d_gene: .; j_gene: TRBJ1-3; v_gene: TRBV7-2; CDR3aa: CASSSSGYTIYF; CDR3nt: TGTGCCAGCAGCTCAAGCGGGTACACCATATATTTT
abundance: .; d_gene: .; j_gene: TRBJ1-1; v_gene: TRBV15; CDR3aa: CATSRPHSSGDAFF; CDR3nt: TGTGCCACCAGCAGACCCCACTCCTCCGGTGATGCTTTCTTT
abundance: .; d_gene: .; j_gene: TRBJ2-1; v_gene: TRBV2; CDR3aa: CASSGQLSSYNEQFF; CDR3nt: TGTGCCAGCAGTGGACAGCTTAGCTCCTACAATGAGCAGTTCTTC
abundance: .; d_gene: TRBD1; j_gene: TRBJ2-1; v_gene: TRBV18; CDR3aa: CASSGTVENEQFF; CDR3nt: TGTGCCAGCTCAGGGACAGTGGAGAATGAGCAGTTCTTC
abundance: .; d_gene: TRBD1; j_gene: TRBJ1-1; v_gene: TRBV7-3; CDR3aa: CASSTDRDTEAFF; CDR3nt: TGTGCCAGCAGCACGGACAGGGACACTGAAGCTTTCTTT
abundance: .; d_gene: TRBD2; j_gene: TRBJ2-1; v_gene: TRBV27; CDR3aa: CASSWTSVHNEQFF; CDR3nt: TGTGCCAGCAGTTGGACTAGCGTCCACAATGAGCAGTTCTTC